This T cell receptor beta chain comes out of a study of blood T cell repertoires in COVID-19. On the study more broadly: Samples representing acute and convalescent COVID-19 were sourced from the United States, Italy and Spain. T cells, B-cell-depleted T cells, or PBMCs provided the cDNA or gDNA that served as material.

The CDR3 has 17 residues. The V gene's germline CDR1 is SGHTA and CDR2 FQGNSA. Trimming at V came to 1 base and at J to 2 bases, leaving 6 bases not matched to a gene. TCRdb keeps only in-frame clones here, not all; method: immunoSEQ multiplex PCR. The table includes around 31,000 clones, approximately 85% detected once. The sample was peripheral blood. The gene calls are TRBV7-2 and TRBJ2-2, with TRBD1 matching 8 bases. This clonotype was sampled from a man aged 60 to 75 with COVID-19, enrolled during active disease. The CDR3 sequence is CASSLGTRGPNTGELFF. The CDR3 DNA reads TGTGCCAGCAGCTTAGGTACCAGGGGGCCAAACACCGGGGAGCTGTTTTTT.